Sequencing of this T cell receptor beta chain was carried out in a study of CD4+ T cells in melanoma. Study results and caveats: A reported correlation linked neoantigen-specific CD4+ T cells to CD8+, macrophage and B cell function. Neoantigen-specific CD4+ T cells in melanoma reportedly had diverse differentiation states.

Germline CDR1 PRHDT, CDR2 FYEKMQ (reference sequence). There are 18 residues in the CDR3. Trimming took 2 bases from V and 0 from J, leaving 19 bases between them. Assay: immunoSEQ multiplex PCR; the TCRdb copy retains only in-frame clones and omits some. The sample has roughly 120,000 clones, about nine tenths seen once; the top ten hold around 3.3%. Remarks on this clone: The antigen is not known.

This TCR was sampled from a human donor with melanoma. The sample consisted of peripheral blood. This chain uses TRBV13 with TRBJ1-1; D is undetermined. DNA of the CDR3: TGTGCCAGCAGCTTAACGGAGCCCCTTCGAGGAGTGAACACTGAAGCTTTCTTT. Protein: CASSLTEPLRGVNTEAFF.